The 31 T cell receptor beta chains below all came from one sample that was sequenced in a study of T-cell reconstitution after alpha-beta-depleted transplantation in children. Unique molecular identifiers were incorporated when the TCRbeta library was constructed. TCRdb reprocessed the PCR reads with MiXCR, giving one entry per CDR3 protein. Of 200,000 to 250,000 distinct CDR3 sequences detected, approximately 8% appear once; the ten largest clones hold 35%. The starting material was PBMCs, mostly from graft donor cells, obtained 360 days after TCRalphabeta/CD19-depleted stem cell transplant. These receptors came from a male patient between 2 and 10 years old who had a stem cell transplant for acute myeloid leukemia, so the T cells may come from the graft donor.

The chain has TRBV7-8 and TRBJ2-2; no clear D. CDR1 is SGHVS, CDR2 FQNEAQ, per germline. The CDR3 runs 16 residues. The ends were cut back, 1 base at V and 3 bases at J, with 12 bases in the middle. The CDR3 DNA sequence: TGTGCCAGCAGCTTAGGACCGGGTACGGACACCGGGGAGCTGTTTTTT. This sequence encodes CASSLGPGTDTGELFF.

This clonotype occurred many times. The chain recombines TRBV12-3 or TRBV12-4 with TRBJ2-7, with D possibly matching TRBD1 (5 bases). The CDR3 has 14 residues. Trimming took 0 bases from V and 2 from J, leaving 8 bases between them. This CDR3 reads CASSLAQGTYEQYF. The CDR3 DNA sequence: TGTGCCAGCAGTTTAGCGCAGGGAACCTACGAGCAGTACTTC.

Only a few counts were recorded for this clonotype. This chain links TRBV7-2 with TRBJ2-1; tentatively, D is TRBD1 or TRBD2 (5 bases each). The germline V and J ends were trimmed by 5 bases and 15 bases, with 17 bases remaining between them. CDR1 SGHTA and CDR2 FQGNSA come from the germline V gene. This CDR3 contains 12 residues. The CDR3 bases are TGTGCCAGCAGCCCCAGGGACCCTACTTGGTTCTTC. It translates to CASSPRDPTWFF.

This clonotype was picked up many times. This chain joins TRBV5-8 and TRBJ2-7; the D is unclear. There are 12 residues in the CDR3. V lost 7 bases and J lost 3, with 11 bases in between. Germline assignment: CDR1 SGHTS and CDR2 YDEGEE. The CDR3 is CASHRHIYEQYF. The CDR3 region has the DNA TGTGCCAGCCACAGACACATCTACGAGCAGTACTTC.

In its sample, this clonotype was seen many times. This chain links TRBV5-1 with TRBJ2-7; possibly TRBD2 for D (6 bases). The germline CDR1 and CDR2 sequences are SGHRS and YFSETQ. CDR3 length: 16 amino acids. The V end was cut by 5 bases, the J end by 2 bases, with 20 bases between. The CDR3 DNA is TGCGCCAGCAGGATAGCGGACTGGACTAACCCCTACGAGCAGTACTTC. Amino acid sequence: CASRIADWTNPYEQYF. The full variable domain, rest sourced from reference TRBV5-1 and TRBJ2-7, is KAGVTQTPRYLIKTRGQQVTLSCSPISGHRSVSWYQQTPGQGLQFLFEYFSETQRNKGNFPGRFSGRQFSNSRSEMNVSTLELGDSALYLCASRIADWTNPYEQYFGPGTRLTVT.

There are many counts of this clonotype. This chain links TRBV10-2 with TRBJ2-7; D remains unclear. Deletions cut 10 bases from V and 3 bases from J, with 16 bases between. Per the germline V gene, CDR1 is WSHSY and CDR2 is SAAADI. The CDR3 consists of 13 residues. The CDR3 reads CATLDRSNYEQYF. The CDR3 DNA reads TGCGCCACCTTGGATCGATCGAACTACGAGCAGTACTTC.

J is TRBJ2-7 and V is TRBV29-1, with D possibly being TRBD1 (6 bases). V dropped 4 bases and J dropped 4 bases, with 17 bases sitting between them. CDR1 is SQVTM, CDR2 ANQGSEA, per germline. The CDR3 consists of 14 residues. The CDR3 region is CSVATGPGFYEQYV. The CDR3 nucleotides read TGCAGCGTTGCTACAGGGCCCGGATTTTACGAGCAGTACGTC.

This clonotype was observed at least ten times. The chain uses TRBV12-5 and TRBJ2-2; D not certain. CDR1 and CDR2 (germline): LGHNT, FRNRAP. The CDR3 consists of 12 residues. Trimming removed 6 bases from V and 3 bases from J, with 5 bases in between. The chain's CDR3 is CASGPHTGELFF. The DNA for the CDR3 is TGTGCTAGTGGACCACACACCGGGGAGCTGTTTTTT.

V is TRBV7-2 and J is TRBJ1-6, with D possibly matching TRBD1 (6 bases). The CDR3 is 16 amino acids. The V end was cut by 2 bases, the J end by 5 bases, with 13 bases between. Germline V gene sequence: CDR1 SGHTA, CDR2 FQGNSA. The CDR3 region is CASSLRAGVNNSPLHF. DNA of the CDR3: TGTGCCAGCAGCTTAAGGGCAGGGGTGAATAATTCACCCCTCCACTTT.

This chain links TRBV12-3 or TRBV12-4 with TRBJ1-2, with D tentatively TRBD1 (6 bases). V shed 4 bases and J shed 4 bases, with 13 bases lying between them. The CDR3 is 14 amino acids. CDR3 region: CASSSQGGGYGYTF. The CDR3 DNA is TGTGCCAGCAGTTCCCAGGGAGGGGGCTATGGCTACACCTTC.

This clonotype appeared many times. The CDR3 DNA sequence: TGCGCCAGCAGCCCTTACAGGACTAGCGGTACCTACAATGAGCAGTTCTTC. It is translated as CASSPYRTSGTYNEQFF. The V gene is TRBV5-1, the J gene TRBJ2-1, with 10 bases fitting TRBD2. Germline CDR1 SGHRS, CDR2 YFSETQ. This CDR3 region has 17 residues. Trimming cost V 4 bases and J 2 bases; bases outside gene matches: 9.

This clonotype was found a few times. The chain employs TRBV20-1 and TRBJ2-3; D may be TRBD2 (7 bases). From germline, CDR1 is DFQATT and CDR2 SNEGSKA (reference sequence). This CDR3 region has 14 residues. Trimming cost V 2 bases and J 4 bases, with 13 bases left between them. The CDR3 region has the DNA TGCAGTGCTAGACGCGGGGGCGGGGCAGATACGCAGTATTTT. This encodes CSARRGGGADTQYF.

This clonotype occurred a few times. CDR3 sequence (DNA): TGTGCCGAGGGGGATATCTCCTACAATGAGCAGTTCTTC. Encoded protein: CAEGDISYNEQFF. The rearrangement uses TRBV7-9 and TRBJ2-1; a weak D match, TRBD1 (6 bases). Trimming pared 11 bases from V and 0 bases from J, leaving 11 bases between. Germline CDR1 SEHNR, CDR2 FQNEAQ (reference sequence). CDR3 length equals 13 residues.

The sample holds a few counts of this clonotype. The chain is built from TRBV11-2 and TRBJ2-2; no firm D call. This CDR3 contains 16 residues. Germline V CDR1 and CDR2: SGHAT, FQNNGV. V gave up 1 base and J gave up 2 bases, with 11 bases separating them. CDR3 in DNA: TGTGCCAGCAGCTTAGTCGGACCCACTAACACCGGGGAGCTGTTTTTT. It yields the protein CASSLVGPTNTGELFF.

This clonotype was seen repeatedly, ten times or more. The chain has TRBV28 and TRBJ1-2, with D tentatively TRBD1 (6 bases). The length of the CDR3 is 16 residues. From germline, CDR1 is MDHEN and CDR2 SYDVKM. Trimming removed 3 bases at V and 1 base at J, with 15 bases between. The CDR3 DNA reads as TGTGCCAGCAGTTTCCCCACTCGGGACATTAACTATGGCTACACCTTC. It is translated as CASSFPTRDINYGYTF.

This clonotype was observed many times. The rearrangement links TRBV29-1 to TRBJ2-1; no firm D call. The CDR3 is made up of 13 amino acids. CDR1 is SQVTM, CDR2 ANQGSEA, per germline. V gave up 5 bases and J gave up 5 bases, with 13 bases separating them. The CDR3 is CSVRALTNNEQFF. The CDR3, as DNA: TGCAGCGTTCGGGCTTTAACCAACAATGAGCAGTTCTTC.

The chain combines TRBV10-3 with TRBJ2-5; D is possibly TRBD2 (5 bases). Deletions cut 3 bases from V and 4 bases from J, with 21 bases between. Germline V gene sequence: CDR1 ENHRY, CDR2 SYGVKD. CDR3 size: 17 residues. CDR3 region: CAISDPERRKKVETQYF. In DNA form, the CDR3 reads TGTGCCATCAGTGACCCGGAGCGGAGAAAGAAGGTAGAGACCCAGTACTTC.

This chain uses TRBV3-1 with TRBJ2-1; 7 bases line up with TRBD1. Germline loops: CDR1 LGHDT, CDR2 YNNKEL (reference sequence). The junction had 9 bases not matched to a gene; V was cut back by 0 bases and J by 4 bases. The CDR3 runs to 17 residues. CDR3 loop: CASSQELFRDRYNEQFF. The DNA of the CDR3 is TGTGCCAGCAGCCAAGAACTGTTCCGGGACAGATACAATGAGCAGTTCTTC.

This clonotype was observed a handful of times. The chain recombines TRBV12-3 or TRBV12-4 with TRBJ2-3, with 11 bases matching TRBD1. V lost 6 bases and J lost 6; bases outside the gene matches: 11. This CDR3 has 16 amino acids. The CDR3 sequence is CASRPEWTGGNDTQYF. CDR3 DNA: TGTGCCAGCAGGCCCGAGTGGACAGGGGGCAATGATACGCAGTATTTT.

The chain employs TRBV15 and TRBJ2-5; tentatively, D is TRBD2 (5 bases). Germline CDR1 LNHNV, CDR2 YYDKDF (reference sequence). This CDR3 is built from 14 residues. Trimming left V 6 bases short and J 2 bases short, with 13 bases between. CDR3 amino acids: CATSRPGNQETQYF. Here the CDR3 DNA reads TGTGCCACCAGTAGGCCGGGGAATCAAGAGACCCAGTACTTC.

This clonotype was seen at least ten times. The V call is TRBV10-3, the J call TRBJ2-3; no definite D call. The germline V gene encodes CDR1 ENHRY and CDR2 SYGVKD. The CDR3 length is 12 residues. Between the trimmed V and J ends, which lost 6 bases and 3 bases, there was a span of 7 bases. The CDR3 sequence is CAISNGTDTQYF. For the CDR3, the DNA is TGTGCCATCAGCAATGGGACAGATACGCAGTATTTT.

This CDR3 reads CASSLASSGTFDEQFF. The CDR3 region has the DNA TGCGCCAGCAGCTTGGCCTCTAGCGGGACCTTCGATGAGCAGTTCTTC. The chain links TRBV5-1 to TRBJ2-1; TRBD2 aligns across 9 bases. J lost 8 bases, V lost 0 bases, and 9 bases had no gene match. The CDR3 sequence is 16 residues long. Per germline, CDR1 SGHRS and CDR2 YFSETQ.

The V and J genes are TRBV27 and TRBJ2-5; maybe TRBD2 (6 bases). The germline V gene has CDR1 MNHEY and CDR2 SMNVEV (reference sequence). Trimming took 5 bases from V and 5 from J, leaving 18 bases between them. The CDR3 is 15 amino acids. CDR3 protein: CASSPLGGKRETQYF. The CDR3 region has the DNA TGTGCCAGCAGTCCCCTCGGCGGGAAGCGTGAGACCCAGTACTTC.

This clonotype was counted a few times. This rearrangement joins TRBV15 to TRBJ2-7; unclear D gene. Germline V CDR1 and CDR2: LNHNV, YYDKDF (reference sequence). Trimming took off 1 base at V and 1 base at J, with 5 bases between the two ends. The CDR3 has 13 amino acids. Here the CDR3 DNA reads TGTGCCACCAGCAGAGCCTCTTCCTACGAGCAGTACGTC. Translated, it gives CATSRASSYEQYV.

Concerning this clonotype: A much larger clone lies one base from this, so it may be a read error. The chain couples TRBV29-1 to TRBJ2-3, with D perhaps given as TRBD1 or TRBD2 (5 bases each). This CDR3 contains 14 residues. Germline CDR1 is SQVTM and CDR2 is ANQGSEA. The CDR3 nucleotides are TGCAGCGTTGAATCGGCAGGGAGCACAGATACGGAGTATTTT. It codes for CSVESAGSTDTEYF.

This clonotype was found a few times. The chain couples TRBV25-1 to TRBJ2-1; a weak D match, TRBD1 (7 bases). Trimming removed 3 bases at V and 3 bases at J, with 9 bases between. The V gene's germline CDR1 is MGHDK and CDR2 SYGVNS. The CDR3 is made up of 14 amino acids. The CDR3 spells CASSERDSYNEQFF. The DNA for the CDR3 is TGTGCCAGCAGTGAGCGGGACAGCTACAATGAGCAGTTCTTC.

The rearrangement uses TRBV6-4 and TRBJ1-2, with D tentatively TRBD1 (5 bases). Between the trimmed V and J ends, which lost 11 bases and 4 bases, there was a span of 23 bases. Germline CDR1 reads MRHNA; CDR2 reads SNTAGT. This CDR3 has 15 amino acids. CDR3 loop: CAPTGTDLHFYGYTF. CDR3 nucleotide sequence: TGTGCCCCCACTGGGACGGACCTCCATTTCTATGGCTACACCTTC.

The chain recombines TRBV20-1 with TRBJ2-2; D remains ambiguous. The CDR3 runs to 12 residues. V lost 2 bases to trimming and J lost 5 bases, with 6 bases between them. Looked up from germline, CDR1 is DFQATT and CDR2 is SNEGSKA (reference sequence). CDR3 protein: CSARPSTGELFF. The DNA for the CDR3 is TGCAGTGCTAGACCATCGACCGGGGAGCTGTTTTTT.

This clonotype was seen repeatedly, ten times or more. The chain uses TRBV4-1 and TRBJ2-4; TRBD2 is a possible D gene (6 bases). Trimming left V 1 base short and J 6 bases short, with 19 bases between. There are 17 residues in the CDR3. Germline V gives CDR1 MGHRA, CDR2 YSYEKL. The CDR3 is CASSQGPLTLAINIQYF. DNA of the CDR3: TGCGCCAGCAGCCAAGGACCTTTGACACTAGCTATAAACATTCAGTACTTC.

This chain joins TRBV20-1 and TRBJ1-2, with D maybe TRBD1 (6 bases). The CDR3 is 12 residues long. CDR1 and CDR2 (germline): DFQATT, SNEGSKA (reference sequence). V lost 6 bases to trimming and J lost 2 bases, with 10 bases between them. The CDR3 reads CSAPQGNYGYTF. The CDR3 DNA sequence: TGCAGTGCCCCCCAGGGGAACTATGGCTACACCTTC.

This clonotype was seen a few times. CDR3 coding DNA: TGTGCCATCAGCACCCAGAACCAAGAGACCCAGTACTTC. Amino acids: CAISTQNQETQYF. The chain recombines TRBV10-3 with TRBJ2-5, with D hard to call. V was clipped by 6 bases and J by 0 bases, with 8 bases between them. Looked up from germline, CDR1 is ENHRY and CDR2 is SYGVKD. The CDR3 is 13 residues long.